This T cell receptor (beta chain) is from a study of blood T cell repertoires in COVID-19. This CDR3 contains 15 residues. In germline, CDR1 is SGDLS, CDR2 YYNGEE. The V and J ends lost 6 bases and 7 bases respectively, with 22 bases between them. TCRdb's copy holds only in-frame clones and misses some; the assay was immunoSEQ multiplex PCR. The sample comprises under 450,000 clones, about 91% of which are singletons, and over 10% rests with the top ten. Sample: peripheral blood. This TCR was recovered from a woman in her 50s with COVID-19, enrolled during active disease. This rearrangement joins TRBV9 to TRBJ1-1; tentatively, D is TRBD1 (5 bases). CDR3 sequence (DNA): TGTGCCAGCACCCCCTCGGGGGGAGGGAGGGATGAAGCTTTCTTT. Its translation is CASTPSGGGRDEAFF.